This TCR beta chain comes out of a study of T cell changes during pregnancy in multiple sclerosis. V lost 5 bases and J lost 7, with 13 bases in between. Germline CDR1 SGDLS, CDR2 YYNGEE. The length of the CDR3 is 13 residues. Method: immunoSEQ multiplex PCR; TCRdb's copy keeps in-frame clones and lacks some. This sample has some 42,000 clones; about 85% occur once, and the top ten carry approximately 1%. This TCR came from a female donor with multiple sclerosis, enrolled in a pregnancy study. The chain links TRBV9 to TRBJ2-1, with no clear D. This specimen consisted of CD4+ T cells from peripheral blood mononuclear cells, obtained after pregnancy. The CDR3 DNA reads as TGTGCCAGCAGTCCTAGACCTGGAAATGAGCAGTTCTTC. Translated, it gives CASSPRPGNEQFF.